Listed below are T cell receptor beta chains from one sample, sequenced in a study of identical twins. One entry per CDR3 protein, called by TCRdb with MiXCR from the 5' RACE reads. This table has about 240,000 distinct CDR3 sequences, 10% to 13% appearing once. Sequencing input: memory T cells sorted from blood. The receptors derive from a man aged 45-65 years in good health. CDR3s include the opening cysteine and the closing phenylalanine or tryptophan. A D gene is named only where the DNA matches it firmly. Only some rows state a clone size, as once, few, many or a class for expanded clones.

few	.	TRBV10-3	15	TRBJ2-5	TGTGCCATCAGTGAACACGGGACTGCGAAGGAGACCCAGTACTTC	CAISEHGTAKETQYF
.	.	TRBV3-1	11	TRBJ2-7	TGTGCCAGCAGACAGGCGGACGAGCAGTACTTC	CASRQADEQYF
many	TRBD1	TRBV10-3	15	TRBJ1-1	TGTGCCATCAGACCTCCGGGACAGGGGAGCACTGAAGCTTTCTTT	CAIRPPGQGSTEAFF
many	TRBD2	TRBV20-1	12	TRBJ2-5	TGCAGTGCCCTAGCGGGAGTGGAGACCCAGTACTTC	CSALAGVETQYF
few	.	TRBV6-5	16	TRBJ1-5	TGTGCCAGCAGTTACTCGAGGAGCGTTAGCAATCAGCCCCAGCATTTT	CASSYSRSVSNQPQHF
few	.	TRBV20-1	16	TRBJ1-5	TGCAGTGCTAGAGATAGTATGATGGGGAGCAATCAGCCCCAGCATTTT	CSARDSMMGSNQPQHF
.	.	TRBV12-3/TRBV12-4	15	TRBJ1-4	TGTGCCAGCAGTGATTCGACAGGCTATGTTGAAAAACTGTTTTTT	CASSDSTGYVEKLFF
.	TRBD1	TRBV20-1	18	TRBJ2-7	TGCAGTGCTAGAGACCCCAGTCATGGACAGGGTCCCACCTACGAGCAGTACTTC	CSARDPSHGQGPTYEQYF
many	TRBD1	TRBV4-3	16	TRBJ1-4	TGCGCCAGCAGCCAAGATGGGCCAGGGGGTTCAGAAAAACTGTTTTTT	CASSQDGPGGSEKLFF
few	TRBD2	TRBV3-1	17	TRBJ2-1	TGTGCCAGCAGCCAAGATCCGGGACTAGCCGCATACAATGAGCAGTTCTTC	CASSQDPGLAAYNEQFF
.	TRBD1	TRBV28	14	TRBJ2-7	TGTGCCAGCAGAAAGGACAGGGGACCCTACGAGCAGTACTTC	CASRKDRGPYEQYF
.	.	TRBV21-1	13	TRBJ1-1	TGTGCCAGCAGCCCGAGAAATCGAACTGAAGCTTTCTTT	CASSPRNRTEAFF
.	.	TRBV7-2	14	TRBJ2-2	TGTGCCAGCAGCTTAAACGGGGGCTACGGGGAGCTGTTTTTT	CASSLNGGYGELFF
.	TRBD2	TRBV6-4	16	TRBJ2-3	TGTGCCAGCAGTGAGTCGACTAGCGGGGCGACAGATACGCAGTATTTT	CASSESTSGATDTQYF
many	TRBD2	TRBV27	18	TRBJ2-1	TGTGCCAGCAGTTCCGGACTAGCGGGGACCCGTGGGTACAATGAGCAGTTCTTC	CASSSGLAGTRGYNEQFF
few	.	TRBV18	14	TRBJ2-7	TGTGCCAGCTCACCTCCTAGGACTCGGGGGGAGCAGTACTTC	CASSPPRTRGEQYF
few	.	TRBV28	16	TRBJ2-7	TGTGCCAGCATCCCGCAGGGCGGGCAGAGCTCCTACGAGCAGTACTTC	CASIPQGGQSSYEQYF
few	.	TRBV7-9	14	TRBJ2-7	TGTGCCAGCAGCTTACCCCAGGGCGGCTACGAGCAGTACTTC	CASSLPQGGYEQYF
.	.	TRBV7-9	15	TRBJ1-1	TGTGCCAGCAGCCCCACAGGAGGGACGAACACTGAAGCTTTCTTT	CASSPTGGTNTEAFF
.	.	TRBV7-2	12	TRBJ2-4	TGTGCCAGCAGCTTACCCAAAAACATTCAGTACTTC	CASSLPKNIQYF
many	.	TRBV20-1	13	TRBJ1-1	TGCAGTGCTCCAGCACAGGGCAACACTGAAGCTTTCTTT	CSAPAQGNTEAFF
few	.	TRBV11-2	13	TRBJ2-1	TGTGCCAGCAGCACCGGGACTCCAAATGAGCAGTTCTTC	CASSTGTPNEQFF
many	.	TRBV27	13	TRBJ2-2	TGTGCCAGCAGTTTATCGATAACCGGGGAGCTGTTTTTT	CASSLSITGELFF
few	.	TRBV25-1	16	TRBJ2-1	TGTGCCAGCAGTGATCCTCGACTATCGCCCCCGTATGAGCAGTTCTTC	CASSDPRLSPPYEQFF
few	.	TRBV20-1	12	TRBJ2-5	TGCAGTGCCAGGGTCAGACAAGAGACCCAGTACTTC	CSARVRQETQYF
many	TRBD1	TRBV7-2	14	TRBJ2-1	TGTGCCAGCAGCTTAAGACAGGGGCAGGATGAGCAGTTCTTC	CASSLRQGQDEQFF
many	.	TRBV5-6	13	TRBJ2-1	TGTGCCAGCAGCTTGTGGGTACACAATGAGCAGTTCTTC	CASSLWVHNEQFF
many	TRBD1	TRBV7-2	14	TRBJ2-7	TGTGCCAGCAGTTACGACAGGGGGCCCTACGAGCAGTACTTC	CASSYDRGPYEQYF
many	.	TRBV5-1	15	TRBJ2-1	TGCGCCAGCAGCTTGGCTTGGGGGAACTACAATGAGCAGTTCTTC	CASSLAWGNYNEQFF
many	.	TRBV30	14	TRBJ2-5	TGTGCCTGGAGTGCCCTCACAGAGACTGGGACCCAGTACTTC	CAWSALTETGTQYF
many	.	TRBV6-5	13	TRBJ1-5	TGTGCCAGCAGTTACGGTCGGGGGCAGCCCCAGCATTTT	CASSYGRGQPQHF
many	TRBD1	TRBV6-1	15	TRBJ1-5	TGTGCCAGCAGTGAAGGAAAAGACAGGGTTCAGCCCCAGCATTTT	CASSEGKDRVQPQHF
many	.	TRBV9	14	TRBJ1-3	TGTGCCAGCAGCCCGACGGCCACTGGAAACACCATATATTTT	CASSPTATGNTIYF
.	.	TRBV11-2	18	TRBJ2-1	TGTGCCAGCAGAATCAGCGGGACAGGCTTTAGCTCCTACAATGAGCAGTTCTTC	CASRISGTGFSSYNEQFF
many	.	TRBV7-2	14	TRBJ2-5	TGTGCCAGCAGCGTCCCGGGTACTAGGAAGACCCAGTACTTC	CASSVPGTRKTQYF